This TCR beta chain was recorded in a study of cytomegalovirus exposure and HLA in healthy donors. General observations from the study: Researchers reported in a later analysis that common viral pathogens appeared linked to several top clusters. Rates of TCR association differed by HLA locus in a later analysis, with DRB1 highest and HLA-C lowest. At a 0.05 false discovery rate, a later analysis found some 18,000 TCR beta sequences to be associated with HLA alleles. In a later analysis, donors in an Asian-associated ancestry cluster reportedly had fewer N-insertions in productive TCRs than the cohort mean.

The PCR made use of 60 Vbeta and 13 Jbeta primers. TCRdb's table, derived via immunoSEQ multiplex PCR, lists solely in-frame clones and lacks some. The table shows about 260,000 clones, with 84% occurring only once. Comment on this clone: Its antigen is unknown.

This receptor was taken from a middle-aged woman in good health and CMV-seropositive. The sequencing sample was made of PBMCs.

CDR3 loop: CASSREQGEDSQYF. In nucleotides, the CDR3 is TGTGCCAGCAGCCGGGAACAGGGGGAAGACAGTCAGTACTTC. J is TRBJ2-4 and V is TRBV4-2; 8 bases map to TRBD1. The CDR3 totals 14 residues. Germline V gene sequence: CDR1 LGHNA, CDR2 YNFKEQ. The V segment lost 4 bases and the J segment 12 bases; nucleotides outside the gene matches: 11.